The subject of this entry is one T cell receptor beta chain. The trim removed 5 bases at V and 4 bases at J, leaving 4 bases unmatched. Germline CDR1 LNHDA, CDR2 SQIVND (reference sequence). The CDR3 contains 15 residues. This record belongs to a study of blood T cell repertoires in COVID-19. Sequenced by immunoSEQ multiplex PCR; TCRdb stores in-frame clones only, minus some. The sample lists about 140,000 clones, approximately 91% occurring once. This sequence was found in an older man with acute or convalescent COVID-19. The sequenced material came from peripheral blood. The J gene is TRBJ2-1, the V gene TRBV19, with 11 bases fitting TRBD1. DNA for the CDR3: TGTGCCAGTAGTGAGGACAGGGGGCAGTACAATGAGCAGTTCTTC. It is translated as CASSEDRGQYNEQFF.